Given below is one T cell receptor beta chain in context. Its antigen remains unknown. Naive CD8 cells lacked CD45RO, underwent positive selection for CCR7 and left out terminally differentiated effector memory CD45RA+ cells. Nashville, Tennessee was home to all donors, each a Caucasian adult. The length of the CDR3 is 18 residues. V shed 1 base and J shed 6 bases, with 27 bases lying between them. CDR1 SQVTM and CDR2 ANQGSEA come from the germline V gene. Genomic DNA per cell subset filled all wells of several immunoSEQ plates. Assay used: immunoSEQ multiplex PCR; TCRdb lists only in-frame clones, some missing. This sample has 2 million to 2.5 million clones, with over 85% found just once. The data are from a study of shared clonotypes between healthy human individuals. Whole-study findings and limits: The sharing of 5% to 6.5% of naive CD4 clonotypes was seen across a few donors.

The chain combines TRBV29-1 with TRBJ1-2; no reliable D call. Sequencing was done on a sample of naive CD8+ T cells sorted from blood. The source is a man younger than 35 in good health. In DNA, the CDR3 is TGCAGCGTTGAAGGTTTCCCCACGACTAGGGAAGAGAAGGATGGCTACACCTTC. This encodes CSVEGFPTTREEKDGYTF.